The rows below give T cell receptor beta chains drawn from one sample of a study of blood T cell repertoires in COVID-19. Method: immunoSEQ multiplex PCR; TCRdb's copy keeps in-frame clones and lacks some. The data hold a few hundred thousand clones, with roughly 84% observed a single time. The sample consisted of peripheral blood. These receptors originate from a woman aged 55-70 years with acute or convalescent COVID-19. Each CDR3 is given with its conserved first and last residue. Clone size, where shown, is once, few, many, or a class for clones that have expanded.

len | abundance | v_gene | CDR3aa
14 | - | TRBV30 | CAWSASTSTDTQYF
15 | - | TRBV11-2 | CASSLSGGIGEKLFF
15 | - | TRBV4-1 | CASSPRGTNTGELFF
14 | - | TRBV10-3 | CAIGPSQVSLGYTF
14 | few | TRBV7-2 | CASSSGSRAGGYTF
11 | few | TRBV6-2/TRBV6-3 | CASSRGGKLFF
12 | - | TRBV10-3 | CAISIDSNEQFF
16 | - | TRBV5-6 | CASSLAGSYIIDGYTF
16 | - | TRBV18 | CASSPLSGLGDTEAFF
18 | - | TRBV7-3 | CASSHSLIDHFDNSPLHF
14 | - | TRBV5-1 | CASSFGQDNSPLHF
15 | - | TRBV6-5 | CASTSLAGGPYEQYF
14 | - | TRBV5-4 | CASSARTGQETQYF
17 | - | TRBV5-5 | CASSAFMGGTANYGYTF
18 | - | TRBV4-2 | CASSPSGTSGGAPDTQYF
13 | - | TRBV7-2 | CASSLNRGYGYTF
16 | - | TRBV7-8 | CASSLATGTGNQPQHF
18 | - | TRBV5-4 | CASSTGQLAGGNTGELFF
23 | - | TRBV7-4 | CASSLNIQTPILSFVRRGNTIYF
15 | - | TRBV29-1 | CSVEGTGRTYNEQFF
14 | - | TRBV16 | CASSQSVASYEQYF
14 | once | TRBV2 | CASGGAGGPDTQYF
16 | - | TRBV3-1/TRBV3-2 | CASSQVKGFSGNTIYF
15 | - | TRBV5-6 | CASSYGTEPIYEQYF
14 | - | TRBV30 | CAWASGQGVIEQFF
13 | - | TRBV29-1 | CSVDRTGRGEAFF
15 | - | TRBV5-4 | CASSLGWGGQGEQFF
15 | - | TRBV18 | CASSPVAGTDSPLHF
13 | once | TRBV7-2 | CASSLSTGLTIYF
14 | - | TRBV2 | CASKSGLAGGTQYF
14 | - | TRBV10-3 | CAIRGVEGGGTQYF
17 | - | TRBV9 | CASSVTTGTGDDHGYTF